This TCR beta chain is from a study of human T cells and chemical hapten exposure. Study as a whole: How much TCR each sample yielded varied, mostly because pooled library volumes differed slightly. General study results and limits: As patch test score rose, PT1 expanded TCR counts tended to rise as well. In comparison with controls, expanded TCRs gave rise to a significantly larger number of large CDR3 similarity clusters.

Germline V gene lookup returns CDR1 MGHRA and CDR2 YSYEKL. The CDR3 has 18 amino acids. With 0 bases removed from V and 8 bases from J, the gap between germline ends came to 20 bases. Indicated time point: patch test 1, 2 weeks after DPC sensitization. Treatment in this sample: therapeutic diphenylcyclopropenone sensitization with weekly scalp DPC. This clonotype came up a few times. The antigen is undetermined. TCRdb redid the calling of the RACE reads with MiXCR, one entry per CDR3 protein. Of approximately 49,000 distinct CDR3 sequences detected, around 9.3% appear once; the ten largest clones hold 3.5% to 5%.

The chain combines TRBV4-1 with TRBJ2-6, with D tentatively TRBD1 (5 bases). This specimen consisted of whole blood, obtained in connection with sensitization to the hapten diphenylcyclopropenone (DPC). This clonotype was obtained from a woman aged 45-65 years with alopecia areata. Some clones in this sample may be carry-over from other donors' samples. CDR3 nucleotides: TGCGCCAGCAGCCAAGAACCCGACGCAGGGTTAGGGACCAACGTCCTGACTTTC. Amino acid sequence: CASSQEPDAGLGTNVLTF.